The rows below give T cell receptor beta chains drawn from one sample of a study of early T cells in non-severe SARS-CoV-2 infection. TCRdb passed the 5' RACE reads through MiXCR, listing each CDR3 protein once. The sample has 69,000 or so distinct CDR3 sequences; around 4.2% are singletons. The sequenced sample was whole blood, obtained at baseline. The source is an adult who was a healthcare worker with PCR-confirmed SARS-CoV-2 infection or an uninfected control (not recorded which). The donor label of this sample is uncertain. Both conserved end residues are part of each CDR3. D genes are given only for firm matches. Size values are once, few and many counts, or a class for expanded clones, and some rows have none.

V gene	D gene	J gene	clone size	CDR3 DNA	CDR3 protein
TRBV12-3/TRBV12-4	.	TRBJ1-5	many	TGTGCCAGCGCTCAGGATCAGCCCCAGCATTTT	CASAQDQPQHF
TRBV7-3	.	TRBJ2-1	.	TGTGCCAGCAGCTTAAGTACAGGTATGGAGAATGAGCAGTTCTTC	CASSLSTGMENEQFF
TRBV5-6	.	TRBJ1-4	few	TGTGCCAGCAGCGAAAACTCTAATGAAAAACTGTTTTTT	CASSENSNEKLFF
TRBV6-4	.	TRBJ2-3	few	TGTGCCAGCAGTGTCGGGGACCTTAGCACAGATACGCAGTATTTT	CASSVGDLSTDTQYF
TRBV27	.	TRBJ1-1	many	TGTGCCAGCAGTTTATCGGGGGCGGCGGGCACTGAAGCTTTCTTT	CASSLSGAAGTEAFF
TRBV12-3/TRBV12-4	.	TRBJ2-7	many	TGTGCCAGCAGCCCAACTAGCTACGAGCAGTACTTC	CASSPTSYEQYF
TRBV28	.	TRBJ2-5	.	TGTGCCAGCAGTTCCCCCCCGGGAATAGGGGGAGAGACCCAGTACTTC	CASSSPPGIGGETQYF
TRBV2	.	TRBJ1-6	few	TGTGCCAGCAGTGGAGGCAGGGAGGGATACTATAATTCACCCCTCCACTTT	CASSGGREGYYNSPLHF
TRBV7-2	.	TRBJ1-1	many	TGTGCCAGCAGCTTAGCCGCCAGGGGCGAAGCTTTCTTT	CASSLAARGEAFF
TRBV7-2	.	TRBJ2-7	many	TGTGCCAGCAGCTTATTGAGACAGGCCCCCTACGAGCAGTACTTC	CASSLLRQAPYEQYF
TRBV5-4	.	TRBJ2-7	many	TGTGCCAGCAGCTTAGGGACCCCAGGTACCTACGAGCAGTACTTC	CASSLGTPGTYEQYF
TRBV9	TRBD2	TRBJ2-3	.	TGTGCCAGCAAATTTGGAGCGGGGGGGCGCAAAGATACGCAGTATTTT	CASKFGAGGRKDTQYF
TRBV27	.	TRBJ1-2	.	TGTGCCAGCAGTTTAGTGGACGGCGATGGCTACACCTTC	CASSLVDGDGYTF
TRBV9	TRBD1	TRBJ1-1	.	TGTGCCAGCAGCCCCCGACAGGGCACGAACACTGAAGCTTTCTTT	CASSPRQGTNTEAFF
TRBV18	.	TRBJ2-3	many	TGTGCCAGCTCACCACCGAGCGGTAGCGCAGATACGCAGTATTTT	CASSPPSGSADTQYF
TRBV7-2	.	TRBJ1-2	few	TGTGCCAGCAGCCCACGGCAGGCTAACTATGGCTACACCTTC	CASSPRQANYGYTF
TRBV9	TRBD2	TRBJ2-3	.	TGTGCCAGCAGCGTAGACGGCGGGGGAAGCACAGATACGCAGTATTTT	CASSVDGGGSTDTQYF
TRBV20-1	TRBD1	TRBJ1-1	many	TGCAGTGCTGGGGTAGGACAGGGAAACACTGAAGCTTTCTTT	CSAGVGQGNTEAFF
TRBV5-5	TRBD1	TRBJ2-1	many	TGTGCCAGCAGCTCCCTTACAGGGGCGGGCTACAATGAGCAGTTCTTC	CASSSLTGAGYNEQFF
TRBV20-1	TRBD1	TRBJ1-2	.	TGCAGTGCTAGAGATCAGGGACAGGGTAGAGATGGCTACACCTTC	CSARDQGQGRDGYTF
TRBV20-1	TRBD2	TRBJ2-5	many	TGCAGTGTCCCTGATAGCGGGGCGGGGACCCAGTACTTC	CSVPDSGAGTQYF
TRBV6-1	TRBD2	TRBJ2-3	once	TGTGCCAGCAGTGAATCGGCCGGGGGGGGTGGAGATACGCAGTATTTT	CASSESAGGGGDTQYF
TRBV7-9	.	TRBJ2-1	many	TGTGCCAGCAGCTTATCGGAGGGACCAACATACAATGAGCAGTTCTTC	CASSLSEGPTYNEQFF
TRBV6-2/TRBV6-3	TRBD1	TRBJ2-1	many	TGTGCCAGCAGAGACAGGGGGACGTTACAGTTCTTC	CASRDRGTLQFF
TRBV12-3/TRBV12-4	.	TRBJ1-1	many	TGTGCCAGCAGTCTTCTTGTTCTCACTGAAGCTTTCTTT	CASSLLVLTEAFF
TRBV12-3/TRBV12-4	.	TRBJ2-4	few	TGTGAAGAGGGGGGAGCCAAAAACATTCAGTACTTC	CEEGGAKNIQYF